The present entry profiles one T cell receptor (beta chain) with its context. Other nucleotide sequences from this sample produce the same CDR3. The sample is drawn from a study of blood T cell repertoires in COVID-19. The data were produced by immunoSEQ multiplex PCR, yet TCRdb's version contains in-frame clones alone and is incomplete. The table records around 300,000 clones, approximately 86% of them present only once. The sequenced sample was peripheral blood. This receptor was identified in a man between 18 and 35 years old with active or convalescent COVID-19.

The CDR3 DNA sequence: TGTGCCAGCAGTTACTCGAGAGGCGAAGCTTTCTTT. Translation: CASSYSRGEAFF. J is TRBJ1-1 and V is TRBV6-2 or TRBV6-3, with D unresolved. Trimming took off 0 bases at V and 8 bases at J, with 7 bases between the two ends. Germline V gene data show CDR1 as MNHEY and CDR2 as SVGEGT. The CDR3 totals 12 residues.